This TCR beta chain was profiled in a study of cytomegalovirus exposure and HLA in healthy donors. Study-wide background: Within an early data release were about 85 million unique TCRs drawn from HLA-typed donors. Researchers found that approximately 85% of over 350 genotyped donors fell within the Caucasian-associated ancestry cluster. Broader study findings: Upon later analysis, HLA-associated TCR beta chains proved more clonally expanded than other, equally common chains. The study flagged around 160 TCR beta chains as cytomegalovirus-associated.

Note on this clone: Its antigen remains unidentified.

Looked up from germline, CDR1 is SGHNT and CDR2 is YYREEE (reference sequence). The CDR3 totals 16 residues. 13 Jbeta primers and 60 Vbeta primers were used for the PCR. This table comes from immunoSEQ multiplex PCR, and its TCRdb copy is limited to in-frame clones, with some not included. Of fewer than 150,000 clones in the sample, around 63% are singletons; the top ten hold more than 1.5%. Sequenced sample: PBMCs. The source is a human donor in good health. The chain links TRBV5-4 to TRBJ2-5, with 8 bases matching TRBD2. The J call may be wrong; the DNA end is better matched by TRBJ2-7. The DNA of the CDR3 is TGTGCCAGCAGCCCGGCGGGGGGATCTAGCTCCTACGAGCAGTACTTC. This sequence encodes CASSPAGGSSSYEQYF.